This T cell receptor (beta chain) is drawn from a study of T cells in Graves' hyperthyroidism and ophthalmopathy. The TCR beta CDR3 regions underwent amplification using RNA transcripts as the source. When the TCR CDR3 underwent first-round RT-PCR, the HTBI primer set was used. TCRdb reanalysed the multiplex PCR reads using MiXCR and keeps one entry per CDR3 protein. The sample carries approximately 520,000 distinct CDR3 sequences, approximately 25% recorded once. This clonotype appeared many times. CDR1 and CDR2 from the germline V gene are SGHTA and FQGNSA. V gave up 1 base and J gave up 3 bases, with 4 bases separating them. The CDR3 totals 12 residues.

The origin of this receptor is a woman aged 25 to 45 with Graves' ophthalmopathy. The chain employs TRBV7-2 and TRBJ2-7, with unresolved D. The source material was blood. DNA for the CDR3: TGTGCCAGCAGCTTAGTCCACTACGAGCAGTACTTC. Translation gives CASSLVHYEQYF.